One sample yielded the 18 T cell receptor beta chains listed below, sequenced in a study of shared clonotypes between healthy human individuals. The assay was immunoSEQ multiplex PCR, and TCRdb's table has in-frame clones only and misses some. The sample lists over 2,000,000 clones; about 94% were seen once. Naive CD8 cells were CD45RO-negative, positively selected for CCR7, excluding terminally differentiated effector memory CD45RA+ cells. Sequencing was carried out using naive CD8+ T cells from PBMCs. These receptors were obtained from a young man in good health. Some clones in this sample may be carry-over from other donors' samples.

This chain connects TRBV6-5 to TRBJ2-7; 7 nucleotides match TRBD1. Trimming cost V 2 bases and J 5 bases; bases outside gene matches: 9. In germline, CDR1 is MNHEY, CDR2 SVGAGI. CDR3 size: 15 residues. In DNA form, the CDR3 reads TGTGCCAGCAGTTACCAGAGGGGGCCGGGCCACGAGCAGTACTTC. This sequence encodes CASSYQRGPGHEQYF.

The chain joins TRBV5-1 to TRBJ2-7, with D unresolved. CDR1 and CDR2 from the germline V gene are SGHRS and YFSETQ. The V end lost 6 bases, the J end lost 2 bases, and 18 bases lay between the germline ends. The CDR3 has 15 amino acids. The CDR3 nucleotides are TGCGCCAGCAACCCCGCGGCGATGGGGACCTACGAGCAGTACTTC. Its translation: CASNPAAMGTYEQYF.

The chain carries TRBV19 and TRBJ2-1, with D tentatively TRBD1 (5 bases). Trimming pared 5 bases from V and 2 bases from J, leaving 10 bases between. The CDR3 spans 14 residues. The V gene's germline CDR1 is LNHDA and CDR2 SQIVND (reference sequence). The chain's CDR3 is CASSYRTAYNEQFF. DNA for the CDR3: TGTGCCAGTAGTTACAGGACGGCCTACAATGAGCAGTTCTTC.

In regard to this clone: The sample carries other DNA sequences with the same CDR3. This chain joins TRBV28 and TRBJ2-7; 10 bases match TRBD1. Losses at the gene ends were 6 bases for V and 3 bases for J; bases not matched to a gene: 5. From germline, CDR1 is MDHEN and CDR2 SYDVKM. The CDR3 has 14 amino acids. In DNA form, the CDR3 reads TGTGCCAGCAGGTCCGGGACAGGGGACTACGAGCAGTACTTC. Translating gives CASRSGTGDYEQYF.

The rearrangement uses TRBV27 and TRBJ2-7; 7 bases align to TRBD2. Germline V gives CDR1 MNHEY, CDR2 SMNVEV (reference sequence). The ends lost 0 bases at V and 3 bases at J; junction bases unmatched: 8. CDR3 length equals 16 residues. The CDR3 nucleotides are TGTGCCAGCAGTTTATCACTAGCGCAAGCGGTCTACGAGCAGTACTTC. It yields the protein CASSLSLAQAVYEQYF.

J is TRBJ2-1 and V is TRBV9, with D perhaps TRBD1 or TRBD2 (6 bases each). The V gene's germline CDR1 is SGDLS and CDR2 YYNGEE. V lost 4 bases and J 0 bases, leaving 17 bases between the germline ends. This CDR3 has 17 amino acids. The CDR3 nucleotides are TGTGCCAGCAGCCCCGTTTTAGGGGGGAGCTCCTACAATGAGCAGTTCTTC. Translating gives CASSPVLGGSSYNEQFF.

The CDR3 coding sequence is TGTGCCAGCAGCTATACCGGGACAGGGGCCCCTTCGACAGATACGCAGTATTTT. Protein product: CASSYTGTGAPSTDTQYF. The chain employs TRBV7-7 and TRBJ2-3, with 10 bases matching TRBD1. The CDR3 runs to 18 residues. Germline V gene data show CDR1 as SSHAT and CDR2 as FNYEAQ (reference sequence). Trimming cost V 4 bases and J 3 bases; bases outside gene matches: 13. Together with reference TRBV7-7 and TRBJ2-3, the CDR3 gives the full variable domain: GAGVSQSPRYKVTKRGQDVTLRCDPISSHATLYWYQQALGQGPEFLTYFNYEAQPDKSGLPSDRFSAERPEGSISTLTIQRTEQRDSAMYRCASSYTGTGAPSTDTQYFGPGTRLTVL.

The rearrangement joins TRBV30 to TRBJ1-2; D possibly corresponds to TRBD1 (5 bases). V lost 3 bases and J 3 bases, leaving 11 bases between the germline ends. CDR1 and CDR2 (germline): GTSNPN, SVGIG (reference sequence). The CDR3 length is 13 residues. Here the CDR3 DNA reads TGTGCCTGGAGAGGGGCAGAATACTATGGCTACACCTTC. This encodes CAWRGAEYYGYTF.

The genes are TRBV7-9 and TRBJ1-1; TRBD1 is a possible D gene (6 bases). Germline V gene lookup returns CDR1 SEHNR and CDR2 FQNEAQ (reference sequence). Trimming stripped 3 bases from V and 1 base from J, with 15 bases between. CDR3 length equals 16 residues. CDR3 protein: CASSFREKGQNTEAFF. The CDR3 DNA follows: TGTGCCAGCAGCTTCCGTGAAAAGGGACAGAACACTGAAGCTTTCTTT.

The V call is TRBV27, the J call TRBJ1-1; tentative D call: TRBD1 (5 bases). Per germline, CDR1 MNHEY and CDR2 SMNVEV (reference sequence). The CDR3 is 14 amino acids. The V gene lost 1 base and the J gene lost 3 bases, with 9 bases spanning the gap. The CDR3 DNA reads TGTGCCAGCAGTTTATACAGGTTCGACACTGAAGCTTTCTTT. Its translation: CASSLYRFDTEAFF.

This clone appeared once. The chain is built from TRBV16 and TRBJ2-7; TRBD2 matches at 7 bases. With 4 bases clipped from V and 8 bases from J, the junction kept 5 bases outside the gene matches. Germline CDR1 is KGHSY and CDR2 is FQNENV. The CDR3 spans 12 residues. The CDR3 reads CASSLQREQQYF. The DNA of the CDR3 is TGTGCCAGCAGCCTGCAGCGGGAACAGCAGTACTTC.

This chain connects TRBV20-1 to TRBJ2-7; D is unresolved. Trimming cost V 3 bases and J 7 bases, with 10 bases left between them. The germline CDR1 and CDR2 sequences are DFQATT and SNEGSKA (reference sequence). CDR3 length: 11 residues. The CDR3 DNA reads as TGCAGTGCTAGGGGCGGTCTTGAGCAGTACTTC. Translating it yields CSARGGLEQYF.

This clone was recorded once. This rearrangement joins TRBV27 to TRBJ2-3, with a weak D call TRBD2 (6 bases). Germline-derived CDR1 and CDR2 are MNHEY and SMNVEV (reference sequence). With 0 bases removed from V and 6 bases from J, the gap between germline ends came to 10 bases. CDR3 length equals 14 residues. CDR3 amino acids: CASSLSGGMDTQYF. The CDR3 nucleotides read TGTGCCAGCAGTTTATCAGGAGGGATGGATACGCAGTATTTT.

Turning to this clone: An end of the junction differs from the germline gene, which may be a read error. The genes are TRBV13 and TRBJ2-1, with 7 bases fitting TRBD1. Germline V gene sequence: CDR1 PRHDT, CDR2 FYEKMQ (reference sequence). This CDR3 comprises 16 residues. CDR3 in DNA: TGTGCTAGCAGCCCGCCGGGACAGCGATTCTACAATGAGCAGTTCTTC. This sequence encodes CASSPPGQRFYNEQFF. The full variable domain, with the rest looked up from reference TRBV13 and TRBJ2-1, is AAGVIQSPRHLIKEKRETATLKCYPIPRHDTVYWYQQGPGQDPQFLISFYEKMQSDKGSIPDRFSAQQFSDYHSELNMSSLELGDSALYFCASSPPGQRFYNEQFFGPGTRLTVL.

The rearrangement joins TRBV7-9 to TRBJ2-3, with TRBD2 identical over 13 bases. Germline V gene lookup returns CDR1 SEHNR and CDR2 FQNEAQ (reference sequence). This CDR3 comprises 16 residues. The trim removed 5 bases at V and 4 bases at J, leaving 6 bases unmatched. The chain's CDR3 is CASSPWTSGSADTQYF. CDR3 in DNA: TGTGCCAGCAGCCCCTGGACTAGCGGGAGTGCAGATACGCAGTATTTT.

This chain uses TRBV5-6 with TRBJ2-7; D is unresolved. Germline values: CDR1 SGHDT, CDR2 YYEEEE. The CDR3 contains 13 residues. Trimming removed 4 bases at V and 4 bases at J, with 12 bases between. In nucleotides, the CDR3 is TGTGCCAGCAGCCTTCGACCATTTTACGAGCAGTACTTC. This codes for CASSLRPFYEQYF. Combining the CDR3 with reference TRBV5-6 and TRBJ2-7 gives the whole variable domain DAGVTQSPTHLIKTRGQQVTLRCSPKSGHDTVSWYQQALGQGPQFIFQYYEEEERQRGNFPDRFSGHQFPNYSSELNVNALLLGDSALYLCASSLRPFYEQYFGPGTRLTVT.

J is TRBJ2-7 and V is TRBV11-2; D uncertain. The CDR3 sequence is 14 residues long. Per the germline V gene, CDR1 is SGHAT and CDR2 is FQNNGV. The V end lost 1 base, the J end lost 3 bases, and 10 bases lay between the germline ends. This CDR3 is CASSLGYPYYEQYF. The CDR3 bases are TGTGCCAGCAGCTTAGGTTACCCCTACTACGAGCAGTACTTC.

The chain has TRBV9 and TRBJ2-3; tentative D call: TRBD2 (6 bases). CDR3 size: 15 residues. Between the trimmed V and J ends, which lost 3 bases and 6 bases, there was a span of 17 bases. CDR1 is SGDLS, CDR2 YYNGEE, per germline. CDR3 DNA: TGTGCCAGCAGCGGCAAGTGGGACGGAGGGGATACGCAGTATTTT. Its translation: CASSGKWDGGDTQYF.